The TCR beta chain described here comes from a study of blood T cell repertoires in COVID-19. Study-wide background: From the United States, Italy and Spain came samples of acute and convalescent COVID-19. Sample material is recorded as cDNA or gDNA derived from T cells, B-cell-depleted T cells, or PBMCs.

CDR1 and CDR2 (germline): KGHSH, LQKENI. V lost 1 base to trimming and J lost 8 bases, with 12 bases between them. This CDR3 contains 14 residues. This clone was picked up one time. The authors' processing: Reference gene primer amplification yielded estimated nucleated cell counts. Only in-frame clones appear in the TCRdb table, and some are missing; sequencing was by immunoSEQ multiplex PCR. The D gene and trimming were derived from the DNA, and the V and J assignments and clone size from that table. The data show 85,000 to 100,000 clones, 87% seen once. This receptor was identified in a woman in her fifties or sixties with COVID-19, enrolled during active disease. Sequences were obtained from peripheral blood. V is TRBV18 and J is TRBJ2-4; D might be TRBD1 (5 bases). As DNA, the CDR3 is TGTGCCAGCTCACCACGGTCAGGGTTATACATTCAGTACTTC. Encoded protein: CASSPRSGLYIQYF.